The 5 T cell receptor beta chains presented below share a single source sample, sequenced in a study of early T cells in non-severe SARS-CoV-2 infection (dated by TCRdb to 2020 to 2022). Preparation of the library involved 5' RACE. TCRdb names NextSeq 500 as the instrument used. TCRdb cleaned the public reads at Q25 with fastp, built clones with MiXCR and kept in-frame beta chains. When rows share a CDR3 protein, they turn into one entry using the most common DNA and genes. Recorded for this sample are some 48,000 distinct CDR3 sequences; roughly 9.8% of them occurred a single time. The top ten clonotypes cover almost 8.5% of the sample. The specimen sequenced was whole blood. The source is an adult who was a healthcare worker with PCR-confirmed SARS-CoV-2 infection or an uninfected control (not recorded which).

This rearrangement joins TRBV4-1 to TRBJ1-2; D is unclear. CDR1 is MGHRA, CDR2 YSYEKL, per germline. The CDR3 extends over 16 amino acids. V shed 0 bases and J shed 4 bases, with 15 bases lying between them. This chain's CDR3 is CASSQDRLLGGYGYTF. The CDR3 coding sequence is TGCGCCAGCAGCCAAGATCGGCTCCTAGGCGGCTATGGCTACACCTTC.

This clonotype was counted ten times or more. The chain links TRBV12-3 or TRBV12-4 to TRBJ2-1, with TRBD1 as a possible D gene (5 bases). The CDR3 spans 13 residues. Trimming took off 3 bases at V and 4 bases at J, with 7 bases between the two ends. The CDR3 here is CASSLGLYNEQFF. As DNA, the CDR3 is TGTGCCAGCAGTTTGGGGCTTTACAATGAGCAGTTCTTC.

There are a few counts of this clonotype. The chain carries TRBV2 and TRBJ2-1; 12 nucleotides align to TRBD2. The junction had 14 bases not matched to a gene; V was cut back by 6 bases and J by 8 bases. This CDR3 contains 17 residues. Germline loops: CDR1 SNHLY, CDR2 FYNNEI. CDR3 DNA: TGTGCCAGCAGATTTTCGGCTAGCGGGGGGGTTGTGGATGAGCAGTTCTTC. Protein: CASRFSASGGVVDEQFF.

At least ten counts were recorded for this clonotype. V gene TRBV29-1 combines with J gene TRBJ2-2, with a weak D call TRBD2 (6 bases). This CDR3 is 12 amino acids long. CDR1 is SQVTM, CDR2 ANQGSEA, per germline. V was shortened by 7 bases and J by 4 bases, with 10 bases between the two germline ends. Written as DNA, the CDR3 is TGCAGCGGCGGGAAGTCCACCGGGGAGCTGTTTTTT. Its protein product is CSGGKSTGELFF.

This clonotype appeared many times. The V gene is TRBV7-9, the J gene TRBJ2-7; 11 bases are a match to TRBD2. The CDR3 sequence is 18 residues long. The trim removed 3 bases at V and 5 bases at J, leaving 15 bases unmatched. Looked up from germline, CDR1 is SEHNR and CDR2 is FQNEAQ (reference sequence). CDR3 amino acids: CASSFRPGLAAPVDEQYF. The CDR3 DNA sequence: TGTGCCAGCAGCTTCCGGCCGGGACTAGCGGCCCCAGTGGACGAGCAGTACTTC.